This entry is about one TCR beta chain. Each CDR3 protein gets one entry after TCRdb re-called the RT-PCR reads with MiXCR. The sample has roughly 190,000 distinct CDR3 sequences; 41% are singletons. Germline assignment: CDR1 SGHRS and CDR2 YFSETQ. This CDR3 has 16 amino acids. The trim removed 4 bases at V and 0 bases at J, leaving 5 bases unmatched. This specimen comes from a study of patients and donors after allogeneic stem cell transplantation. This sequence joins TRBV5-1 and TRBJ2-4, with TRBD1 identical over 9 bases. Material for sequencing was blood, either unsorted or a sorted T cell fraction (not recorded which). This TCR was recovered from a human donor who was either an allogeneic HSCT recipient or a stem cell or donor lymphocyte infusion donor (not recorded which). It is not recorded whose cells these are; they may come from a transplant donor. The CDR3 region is CASSPGTGLAKNIQYF. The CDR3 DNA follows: TGCGCCAGCAGCCCCGGGACAGGGCTAGCCAAAAACATTCAGTACTTC.